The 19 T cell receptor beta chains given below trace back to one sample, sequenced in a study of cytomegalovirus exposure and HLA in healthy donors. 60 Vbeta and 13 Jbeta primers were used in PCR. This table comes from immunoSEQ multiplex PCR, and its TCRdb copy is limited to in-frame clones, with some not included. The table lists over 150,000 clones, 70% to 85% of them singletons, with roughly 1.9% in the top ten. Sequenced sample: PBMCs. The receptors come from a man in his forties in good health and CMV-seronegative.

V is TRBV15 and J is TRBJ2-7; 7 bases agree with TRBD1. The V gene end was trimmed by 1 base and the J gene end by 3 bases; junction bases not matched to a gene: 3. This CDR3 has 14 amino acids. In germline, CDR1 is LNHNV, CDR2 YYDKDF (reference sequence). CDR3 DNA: TGTGCCACCAGCAGAGGCGACAGGGACTACGAGCAGTACTTC. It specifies CATSRGDRDYEQYF.

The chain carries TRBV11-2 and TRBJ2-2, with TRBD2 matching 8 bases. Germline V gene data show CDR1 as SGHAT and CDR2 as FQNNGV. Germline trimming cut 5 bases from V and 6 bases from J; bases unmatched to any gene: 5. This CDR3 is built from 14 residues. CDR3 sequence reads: CASSQRTSPGELFF. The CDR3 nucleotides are TGTGCCAGCAGCCAGCGGACTAGCCCCGGGGAGCTGTTTTTT.

The CDR3 region is CASSLVAGGDTQYF. The CDR3 coding sequence is TGTGCCAGCAGCTTAGTAGCGGGCGGCGATACGCAGTATTTT. The genes are TRBV7-8 and TRBJ2-3, with 7 positions matching TRBD2. CDR1 SGHVS and CDR2 FQNEAQ come from the germline V gene. J was trimmed by 6 bases and V by 1 base; bases with no gene match: 4. The CDR3 contains 14 residues.

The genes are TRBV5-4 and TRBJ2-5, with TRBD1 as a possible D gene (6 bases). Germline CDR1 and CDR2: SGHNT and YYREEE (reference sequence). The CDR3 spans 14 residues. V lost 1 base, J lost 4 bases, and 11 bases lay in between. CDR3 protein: CASSLIGGTETQYF. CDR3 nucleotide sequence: TGTGCCAGCAGCTTGATTGGGGGCACAGAGACCCAGTACTTC.

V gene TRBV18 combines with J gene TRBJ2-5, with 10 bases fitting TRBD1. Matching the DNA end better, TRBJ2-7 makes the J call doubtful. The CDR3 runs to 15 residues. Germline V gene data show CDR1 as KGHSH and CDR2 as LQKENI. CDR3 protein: CASSEGQGGHYEQYF. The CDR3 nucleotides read TGTGCCAGCTCAGAAGGACAGGGGGGCCACTACGAGCAGTACTTC.

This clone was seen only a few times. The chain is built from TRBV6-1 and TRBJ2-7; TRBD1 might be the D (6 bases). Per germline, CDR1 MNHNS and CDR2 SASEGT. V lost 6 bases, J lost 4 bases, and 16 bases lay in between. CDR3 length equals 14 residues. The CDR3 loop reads CASSQGKAAYEQYF. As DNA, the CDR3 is TGTGCCAGCAGCCAGGGGAAGGCGGCATACGAGCAGTACTTC.

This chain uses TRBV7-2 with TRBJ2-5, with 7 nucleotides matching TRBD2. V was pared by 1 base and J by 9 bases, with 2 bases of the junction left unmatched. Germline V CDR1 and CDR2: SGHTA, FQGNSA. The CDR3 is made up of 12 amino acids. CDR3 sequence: CASSLVAGAQYF. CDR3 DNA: TGTGCCAGCAGCTTAGTGGCGGGGGCCCAGTACTTC.

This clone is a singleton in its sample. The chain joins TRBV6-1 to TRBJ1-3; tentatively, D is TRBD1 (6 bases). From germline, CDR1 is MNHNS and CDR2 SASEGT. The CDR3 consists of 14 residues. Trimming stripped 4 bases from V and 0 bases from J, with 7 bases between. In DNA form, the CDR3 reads TGTGCCAGCAGTGGAGGGGGCTCTGGAAACACCATATATTTT. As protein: CASSGGGSGNTIYF.

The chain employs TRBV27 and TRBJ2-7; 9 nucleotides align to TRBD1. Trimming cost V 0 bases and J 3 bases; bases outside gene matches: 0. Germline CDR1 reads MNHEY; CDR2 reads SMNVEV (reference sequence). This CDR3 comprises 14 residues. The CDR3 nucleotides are TGTGCCAGCAGTTTATCGACAGGGGGCTACGAGCAGTACTTC. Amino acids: CASSLSTGGYEQYF.

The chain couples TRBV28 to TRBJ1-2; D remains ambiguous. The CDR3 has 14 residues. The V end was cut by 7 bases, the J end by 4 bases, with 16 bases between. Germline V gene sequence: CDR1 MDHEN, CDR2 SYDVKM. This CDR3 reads CASTPRGEIYGYTF. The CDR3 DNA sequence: TGTGCCAGCACCCCCCGCGGGGAAATCTATGGCTACACCTTC.

CDR3 sequence (DNA): TGTGCCAGCAGTTCCGGACTAGTTGGCTCCTACAATGAGCAGTTCTTC. Its protein product is CASSSGLVGSYNEQFF. This chain uses TRBV7-9 with TRBJ2-1, with 7 bases fitting TRBD2. The CDR3 spans 16 residues. Germline V lookup: CDR1 SEHNR, CDR2 FQNEAQ (reference sequence). The junction had 8 bases not matched to a gene; V was cut back by 6 bases and J by 0 bases.

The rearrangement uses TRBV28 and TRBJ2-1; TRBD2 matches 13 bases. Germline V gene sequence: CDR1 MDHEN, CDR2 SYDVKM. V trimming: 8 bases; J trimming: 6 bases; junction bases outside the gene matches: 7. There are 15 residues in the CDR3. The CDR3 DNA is TGTGCCAGCCTTACCAGACTAGCGGGAGGCAATGAGCAGTTCTTC. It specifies CASLTRLAGGNEQFF.

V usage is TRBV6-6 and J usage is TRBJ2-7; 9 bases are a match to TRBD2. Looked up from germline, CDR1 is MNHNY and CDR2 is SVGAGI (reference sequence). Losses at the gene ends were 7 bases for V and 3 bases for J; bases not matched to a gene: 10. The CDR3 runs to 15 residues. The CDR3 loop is CASNAAGGPVYEQYF. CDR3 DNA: TGTGCCAGCAATGCGGCGGGAGGGCCTGTCTACGAGCAGTACTTC.

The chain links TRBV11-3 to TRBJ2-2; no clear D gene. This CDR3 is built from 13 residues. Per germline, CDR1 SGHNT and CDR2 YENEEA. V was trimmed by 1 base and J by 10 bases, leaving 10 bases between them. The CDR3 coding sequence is TGTGCCAGCAGCTTAGTCGCGGCGGAGGAGCTGTTTTTT. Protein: CASSLVAAEELFF.

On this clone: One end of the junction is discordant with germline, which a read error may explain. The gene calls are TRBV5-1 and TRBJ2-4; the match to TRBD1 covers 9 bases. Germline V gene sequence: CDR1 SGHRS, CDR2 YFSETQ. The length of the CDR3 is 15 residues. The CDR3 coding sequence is TGCGCCAGCAGCTCGGGACAGGGCCAAACTAACAGTCAGTACTTC. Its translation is CASSSGQGQTNSQYF.

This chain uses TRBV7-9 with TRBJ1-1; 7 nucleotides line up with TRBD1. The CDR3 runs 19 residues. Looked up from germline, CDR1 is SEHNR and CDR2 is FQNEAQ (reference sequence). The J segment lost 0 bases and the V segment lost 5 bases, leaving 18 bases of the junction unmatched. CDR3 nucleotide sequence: TGTGCCAGCAGCCGATGGGTAGGACCGGGACAGAGAATGAACACTGAAGCTTTCTTT. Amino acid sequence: CASSRWVGPGQRMNTEAFF.

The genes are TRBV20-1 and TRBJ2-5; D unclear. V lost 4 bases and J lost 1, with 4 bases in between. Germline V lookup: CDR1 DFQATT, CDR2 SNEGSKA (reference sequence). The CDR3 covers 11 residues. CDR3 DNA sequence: TGCAGTGCTATCTTCCAAGAGACCCAGTACTTC. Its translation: CSAIFQETQYF.

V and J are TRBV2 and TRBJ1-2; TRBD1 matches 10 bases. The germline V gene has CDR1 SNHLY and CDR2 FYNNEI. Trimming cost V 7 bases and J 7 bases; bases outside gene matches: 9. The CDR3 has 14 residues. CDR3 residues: CASTSTGGGLGYTF. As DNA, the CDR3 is TGTGCCAGCACCTCGACAGGGGGCGGCCTTGGCTACACCTTC.

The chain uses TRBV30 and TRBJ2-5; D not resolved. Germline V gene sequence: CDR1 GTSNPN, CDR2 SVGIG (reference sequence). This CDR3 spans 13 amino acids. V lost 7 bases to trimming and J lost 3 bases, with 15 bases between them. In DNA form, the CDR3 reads TGTGCCTACTCACCAAGGAGAGAAGAGACCCAGTACTTC. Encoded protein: CAYSPRREETQYF.